Listed below are T cell receptor beta chains from one sample, sequenced in a study of neoadjuvant anti-PD-1 for oral cavity cancer. Repertoires were generated with immunoSEQ multiplex PCR, while TCRdb's copy carries only in-frame clones and drops some. The table has 11,000 to 15,000 clones, about four fifths seen once. This sample comprised PBMCs, obtained after nivolumab (anti-PD-1) treatment. The source of these receptors is a person between 40 and 79 years old with oral cavity squamous cell carcinoma. Both conserved end residues are part of each CDR3. The D gene is left open where the match is weak. Clone size is given for some rows only: seen once, a few or many times, or a class if the clone is expanded.

j_call d_call v_call clone_size cdr3_nt cdr3_aa
TRBJ1-4 NA TRBV19 NA TGTGCCAGTAGTCGGGACGGATCCGGGAAACTGTTTTTT CASSRDGSGKLFF
TRBJ2-7 TRBD2 TRBV6-1 NA TGTGCCAGCAGTCTTCCCGGGGGGGTTTGGGAGCAGTACTTC CASSLPGGVWEQYF
TRBJ1-4 NA TRBV4-1 NA TGCGCCAGCAGCCAAGTGGGGCAGGGTGGAGAAAAACTGTTTTTT CASSQVGQGGEKLFF
TRBJ2-7 TRBD2 TRBV6-6 NA TGTGCCAGCGGGTCGGGACTAGGCGTCGAGCAGTACTTC CASGSGLGVEQYF
TRBJ2-3 TRBD2 TRBV27 NA TGTGCCAGCAGTCCACGACTAGCGGGAAGCACAGATACGCAGTATTTT CASSPRLAGSTDTQYF
TRBJ1-5 NA TRBV14 NA TGTGCCAGCAGCCAAGATAGGAATCAGCCCCAGCATTTT CASSQDRNQPQHF
TRBJ2-3 TRBD1 TRBV5-1 NA TGCGCCAGCAGCTGGGGGACAGGGGACACAGATACGCAGTATTTT CASSWGTGDTDTQYF
TRBJ1-5 NA TRBV30 NA TGTGCCTGGAGTCCCGAAGAGAATCAGCCCCAGCATTTT CAWSPEENQPQHF
TRBJ2-1 NA TRBV19 NA TGTGCCAGTAGTATAGGGGGGAGTTACAATGAGCAGTTCTTC CASSIGGSYNEQFF
TRBJ2-5 NA TRBV2 NA TGTGCCAGCAGTGAGATGCGGGGACCCCAAGAGACCCAGTACTTC CASSEMRGPQETQYF
TRBJ1-1 TRBD1 TRBV29-1 NA TGCAGCGTGTCACAGGGGGCTCCTGAAGCTTTCTTT CSVSQGAPEAFF
TRBJ1-5 TRBD1 TRBV19 NA TGTGCCAGTAGTCAAGGGACAGGGGAGGTACAGCCCCAGCATTTT CASSQGTGEVQPQHF
TRBJ2-2 TRBD1 TRBV15 NA TGTGCCACCAGCAGAGGGAACGTAGGGACAGTGAACACCGGGGAGCTGTTTTTT CATSRGNVGTVNTGELFF
TRBJ2-3 NA TRBV5-1 medium-sized TGCGCCAGCAGCTTGGACGACCTCACAGATACGCAGTATTTT CASSLDDLTDTQYF
TRBJ2-5 NA TRBV10-1 NA TGCGCCAGCAGTGAGTATGCTGGGAGCGGAGAGACCCAGTACTTC CASSEYAGSGETQYF
TRBJ2-1 TRBD2 TRBV10-1 NA TGCGCCAGCAGTGAGAGGTCCAGCGGGAGCCCCTCCTACAATGAGCAGTTCTTC CASSERSSGSPSYNEQFF
TRBJ1-5 TRBD1 TRBV11-2 NA TGTGCCAGCAGCTTAGGGGACAGGCAGCCCCAGCATTTT CASSLGDRQPQHF
TRBJ2-1 TRBD1 TRBV5-1 NA TGCGCCAGCAAGACCCTGAGACAGGGGGGCAATGAGCAGTTCTTC CASKTLRQGGNEQFF
TRBJ1-1 NA TRBV28 NA TGTGCCAGCACCCTGACAGTAAGGACTGAAGCTTTCTTT CASTLTVRTEAFF
TRBJ1-3 NA TRBV7-6 NA TGTGCCAGCAGCTTGCGGACCCAAGGGTCTGGAAACACCATATATTTT CASSLRTQGSGNTIYF
TRBJ2-7 NA TRBV6-1 NA TGTGCCAGCAGTGAACCGAGCTCCTACGAGCAGTACTTC CASSEPSSYEQYF
TRBJ2-1 NA TRBV7-2 few TGTGCCAGCAGCTTAGATGGACCGTTGGATGAGCAGTTCTTC CASSLDGPLDEQFF
TRBJ2-6 TRBD1 TRBV5-1 NA TGCGCCAGCAGCTTCACCGGGACAGGGGAGTCTGGGGCCAACGTCCTGACTTTC CASSFTGTGESGANVLTF
TRBJ1-1 NA TRBV28 NA TGTGCCAGCACCCGAGGAGGGACTGAAGCTTTCTTT CASTRGGTEAFF
TRBJ1-2 TRBD1 TRBV6-1 NA TGTGCCAGCAGGTCAGGGACAGGGGCCAAGGGCTACACCTTC CASRSGTGAKGYTF
TRBJ2-1 NA TRBV6-1 few TGTGCCAGCAGTGAAGGGATTAATACGTTCTTC CASSEGINTFF
TRBJ1-5 NA TRBV5-6 NA TGTGCCAGCAGCCAAGCCGAAGGGGGGCAGCCCCAGCATTTT CASSQAEGGQPQHF
TRBJ2-2 NA TRBV10-3 NA TGTGCCATCAGTGAGCGGGACACCGGGGAGCTGTTTTTT CAISERDTGELFF
TRBJ1-4 NA TRBV6-1 NA TGTGCCAGCAGTGAAGAGGTGCGGGTAGCAAAACTGTTTTTT CASSEEVRVAKLFF
TRBJ1-3 NA TRBV2 NA TGTGCCAGCAGTGTAGACAGGACCAACTCTGGAAACACCATATATTTT CASSVDRTNSGNTIYF
TRBJ2-6 NA TRBV4-1 NA TGCGCCAGCAGCCAAGATCAGGGCTCTGGGGCCAACGTCCTGACTTTC CASSQDQGSGANVLTF
TRBJ2-3 NA TRBV6-4 NA TGTGCCAGCAGTCCCGGGCAGTCTAGCCCAGATACGCAGTATTTT CASSPGQSSPDTQYF
TRBJ1-1 NA TRBV19 NA TGTGCCAGTAGTGGACAGTTGAACACTGAAGCTTTCTTT CASSGQLNTEAFF
TRBJ1-4 TRBD1 TRBV5-4 few TGTGCCAGCAGCTTGGATCAGGGGGACGGCGAAAAACTGTTTTTT CASSLDQGDGEKLFF
TRBJ2-1 TRBD1 TRBV4-1 NA TGCGCCAGCAGCCTCGACAGGGGCGGCTACAATGAGCAGTTCTTC CASSLDRGGYNEQFF
TRBJ2-7 NA TRBV28 few TGTGCCAGCAGTTCGGTCCCTTCCTACGAGCAGTACTTC CASSSVPSYEQYF
TRBJ1-2 TRBD1 TRBV11-2 NA TGTGCCAGCAGCTTATCGACAGGGTTGAACTATGGCTACACCTTC CASSLSTGLNYGYTF
TRBJ2-7 TRBD2 TRBV2 NA TGTGCCAGCAGTGAAGTCGGTAGCGGGCTCTCCTACGAGCAGTACTTC CASSEVGSGLSYEQYF
TRBJ2-3 TRBD2 TRBV7-3 NA TGTGCCAGCAGCCAGGGACTAGCGGAGGATAGGGGTACGCAGTATTTT CASSQGLAEDRGTQYF
TRBJ2-7 NA TRBV25-1 NA TGTGCCAGCAGTGGACAGGTCGAGCAGTACTTC CASSGQVEQYF
TRBJ2-5 NA TRBV6-5 NA TGTGCCAGCAGAACGAGGGACGGGATCGGAGAGACCCAGTACTTC CASRTRDGIGETQYF
TRBJ2-3 NA TRBV2 NA TGTGCCAGCAGTGAAGCTGGCAGGGCAGATACGCAGTATTTT CASSEAGRADTQYF
TRBJ2-7 NA TRBV5-6 NA TGTGCCAGCAGCTTGGACTTGGGCAGGGTGGATTACGAGCAGTACTTC CASSLDLGRVDYEQYF
TRBJ2-1 NA TRBV27 NA TGTGCCAGCAGTTTGACCTTTGACACTACCTCCTACAATGAGCAGTTCTTC CASSLTFDTTSYNEQFF
TRBJ1-5 NA TRBV19 NA TGTGCCAGTAGTATACCGGGGGGGACCAATCAGCCCCAGCATTTT CASSIPGGTNQPQHF
TRBJ2-1 NA TRBV27 few TGTGCCAGCAGTCAATACGGTGAGCAGTTCTTC CASSQYGEQFF
TRBJ2-7 NA TRBV14 NA TGTGCCAGCAGCCACCCCACCGGGTACGAGCAGTACTTC CASSHPTGYEQYF
TRBJ1-5 NA TRBV6-1 NA TGTGCCAGCAGTGAAGTCAGAGGGGCTCAGCCCCAGCATTTT CASSEVRGAQPQHF
TRBJ2-5 TRBD2 TRBV9 once TGTGCCAGCAGCGTAGGGGGACTAGCGGGAGGGGAGACCCAGTACTTC CASSVGGLAGGETQYF
TRBJ2-7 NA TRBV27 NA TGTGCCAGCAGTTTCTGGGACGAGAACTCCTACGAGCAGTACTTC CASSFWDENSYEQYF